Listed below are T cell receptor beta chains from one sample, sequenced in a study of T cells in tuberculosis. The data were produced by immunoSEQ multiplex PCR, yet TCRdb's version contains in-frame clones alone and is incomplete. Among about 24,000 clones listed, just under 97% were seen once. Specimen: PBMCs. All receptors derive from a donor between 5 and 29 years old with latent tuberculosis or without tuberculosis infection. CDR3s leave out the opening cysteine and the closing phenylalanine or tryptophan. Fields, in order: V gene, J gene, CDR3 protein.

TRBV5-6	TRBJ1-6	ASSLGQGAGNSPLH
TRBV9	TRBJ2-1	ASSASGNYNEQF
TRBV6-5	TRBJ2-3	ASSLSRATRGDTQY
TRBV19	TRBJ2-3	ASSIDQSDTQY
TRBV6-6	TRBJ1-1	ASSYLELNTEAF
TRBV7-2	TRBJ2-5	ASSLQRGEQETQY
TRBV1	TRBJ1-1	TSSQDVNAGTEAF
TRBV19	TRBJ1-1	ATNNRGTTEAF
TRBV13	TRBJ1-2	ASSQGQGGYGYT
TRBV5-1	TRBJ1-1	ASSLTINTEAF
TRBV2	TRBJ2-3	ASAGGTFGSTQY